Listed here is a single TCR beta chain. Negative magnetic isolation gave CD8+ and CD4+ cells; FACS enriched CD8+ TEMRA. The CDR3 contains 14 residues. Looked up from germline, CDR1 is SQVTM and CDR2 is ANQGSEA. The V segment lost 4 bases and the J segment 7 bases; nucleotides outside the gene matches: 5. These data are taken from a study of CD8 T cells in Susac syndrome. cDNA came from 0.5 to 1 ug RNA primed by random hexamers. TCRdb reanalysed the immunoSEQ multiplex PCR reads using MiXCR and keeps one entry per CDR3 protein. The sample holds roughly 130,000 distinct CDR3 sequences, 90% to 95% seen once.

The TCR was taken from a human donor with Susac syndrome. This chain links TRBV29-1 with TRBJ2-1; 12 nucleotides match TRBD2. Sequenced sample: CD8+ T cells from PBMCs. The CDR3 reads CSVGGLAGINEQFF. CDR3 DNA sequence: TGCAGCGTTGGAGGACTAGCGGGGATTAATGAGCAGTTCTTC.